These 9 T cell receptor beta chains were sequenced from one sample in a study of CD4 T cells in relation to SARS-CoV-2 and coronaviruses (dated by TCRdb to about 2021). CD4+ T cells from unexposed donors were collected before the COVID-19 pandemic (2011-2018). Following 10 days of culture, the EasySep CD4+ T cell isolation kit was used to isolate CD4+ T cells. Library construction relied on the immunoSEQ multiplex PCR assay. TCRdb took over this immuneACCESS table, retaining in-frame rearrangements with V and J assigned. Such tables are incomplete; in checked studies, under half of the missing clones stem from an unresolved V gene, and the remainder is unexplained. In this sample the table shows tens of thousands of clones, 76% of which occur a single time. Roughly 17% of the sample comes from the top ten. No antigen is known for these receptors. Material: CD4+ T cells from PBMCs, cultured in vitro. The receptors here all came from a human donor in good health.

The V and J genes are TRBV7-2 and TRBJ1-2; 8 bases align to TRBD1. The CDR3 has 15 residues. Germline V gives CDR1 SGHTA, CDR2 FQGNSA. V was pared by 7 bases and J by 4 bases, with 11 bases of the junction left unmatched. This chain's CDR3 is CASTPLRDRSYGYTF. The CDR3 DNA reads TGTGCCAGCACCCCCCTCCGGGACAGGTCCTATGGCTACACCTTC.

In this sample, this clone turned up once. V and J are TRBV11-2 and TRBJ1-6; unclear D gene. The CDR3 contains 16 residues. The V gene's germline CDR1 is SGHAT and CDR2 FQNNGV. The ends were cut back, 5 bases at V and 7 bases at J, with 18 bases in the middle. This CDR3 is CASSGQDAWRNSPLHF. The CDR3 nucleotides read TGTGCCAGCAGCGGCCAGGACGCTTGGAGAAATTCACCCCTCCACTTT.

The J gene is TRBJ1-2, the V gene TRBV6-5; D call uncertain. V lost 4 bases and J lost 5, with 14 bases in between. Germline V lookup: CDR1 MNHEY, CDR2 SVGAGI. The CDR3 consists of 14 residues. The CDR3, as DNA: TGTGCCAGCAGTTTCGCAGTACCCCCTTATGGCTACACCTTC. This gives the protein CASSFAVPPYGYTF.

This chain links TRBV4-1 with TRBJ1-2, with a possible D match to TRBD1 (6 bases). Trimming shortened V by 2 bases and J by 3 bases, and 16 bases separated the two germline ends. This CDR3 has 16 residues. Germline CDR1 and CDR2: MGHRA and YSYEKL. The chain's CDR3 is CASSQPLQGKDYGYTF. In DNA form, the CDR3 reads TGCGCCAGCAGCCAACCTTTACAGGGAAAAGACTATGGCTACACCTTC.

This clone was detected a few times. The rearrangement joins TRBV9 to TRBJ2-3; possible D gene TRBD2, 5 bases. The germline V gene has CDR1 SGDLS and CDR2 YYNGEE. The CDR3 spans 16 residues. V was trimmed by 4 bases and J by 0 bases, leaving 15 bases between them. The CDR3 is CASSSRRGQSTDTQYF. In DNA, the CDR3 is TGTGCCAGCAGCTCAAGAAGAGGGCAGAGCACAGATACGCAGTATTTT.

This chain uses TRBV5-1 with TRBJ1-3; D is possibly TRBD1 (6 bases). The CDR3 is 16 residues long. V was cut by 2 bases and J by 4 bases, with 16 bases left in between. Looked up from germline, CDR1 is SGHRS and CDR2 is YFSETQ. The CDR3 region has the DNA TGCGCCAGCAGCTTCATAGCAGGGGCGAGAGGAAACACCATATATTTT. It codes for CASSFIAGARGNTIYF.

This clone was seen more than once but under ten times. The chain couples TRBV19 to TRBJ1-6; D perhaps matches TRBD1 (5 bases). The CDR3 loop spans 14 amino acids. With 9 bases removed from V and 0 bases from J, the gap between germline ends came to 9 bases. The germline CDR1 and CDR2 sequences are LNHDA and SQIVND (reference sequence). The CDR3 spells CASEQGSYNSPLHF. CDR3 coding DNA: TGTGCCAGCGAGCAGGGCTCCTATAATTCACCCCTCCACTTT.

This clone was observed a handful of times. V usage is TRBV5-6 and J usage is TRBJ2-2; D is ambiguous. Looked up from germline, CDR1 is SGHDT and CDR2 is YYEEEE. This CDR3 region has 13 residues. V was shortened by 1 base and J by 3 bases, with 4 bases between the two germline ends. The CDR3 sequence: CASSLIDTGELFF. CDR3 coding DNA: TGTGCCAGCAGCTTGATTGACACCGGGGAGCTGTTTTTT.

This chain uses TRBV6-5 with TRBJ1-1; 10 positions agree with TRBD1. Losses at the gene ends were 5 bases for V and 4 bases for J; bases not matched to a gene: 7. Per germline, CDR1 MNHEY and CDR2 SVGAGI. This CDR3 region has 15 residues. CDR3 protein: CASSPSRQGATEAFF. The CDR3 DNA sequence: TGTGCCAGCAGTCCCTCCCGACAGGGGGCCACTGAAGCTTTCTTT.